This T cell receptor (beta chain) was captured by sequencing in a study of CD8 T cells in Susac syndrome. Study conclusions and caveats: The study's TCR sequencing and HLA analysis drew on a certain number of individuals. That number was acknowledged as relatively small.

RNA totalling roughly 0.5 to 1 ug underwent reverse transcription with random hexamers. By means of immunoSEQ multiplex PCR, TCR beta CDR3 spanning 54 Vbeta and 13 Jbeta underwent amplification. TCRdb used MiXCR to reprocess the immunoSEQ multiplex PCR reads, holding one entry per CDR3 protein. The sample contains fewer than 100,000 distinct CDR3 sequences, roughly nine tenths of which appear only once. Worth noting for this clonotype: The antigen is unknown.

From blood CD8+ and CD4+ T cells, TCR beta sequences were generated. CD8+ and CD4+ T cells were negatively isolated; TEMRA cells were FACS-enriched. The source is a human donor with multiple sclerosis. The sequencing sample was made of CD8+ T cells from PBMCs.

The CDR3 DNA sequence: TGTGCCAGCAGCCATCCGAGGGGGACAGGGAACACCGGGGAGCTGTTTTTT. Translated: CASSHPRGTGNTGELFF. This rearrangement joins TRBV14 to TRBJ2-2, with TRBD1 identical over 8 bases. CDR3 length: 17 residues. Looked up from germline, CDR1 is SGHDN and CDR2 is FVKESK. V shed 3 bases and J 1 base; nucleotides not matched to a gene: 7.